What follows are 9 T cell receptor beta chains derived from one specimen sequenced in a study of beta chain features in type 1 diabetes. All of the isolated RNA was reverse transcribed, so expressed TCRB transcripts were sequenced. This table comes from immunoSEQ multiplex PCR, and its TCRdb copy is limited to in-frame clones, with some not included. The data contain over 300,000 clones, roughly 8% of them singletons. Material for sequencing was central memory CD4+ T cells from blood. The origin of the receptors is a woman under 30 in good health.

The rearrangement uses TRBV25-1 and TRBJ2-6; TRBD1 matches 9 bases. Looked up from germline, CDR1 is MGHDK and CDR2 is SYGVNS. The CDR3 contains 15 residues. Germline trimming cut 6 bases from V and 10 bases from J; bases unmatched to any gene: 10. The CDR3 DNA reads as TGTGCCAGCAGCAACACGGGGACAGGGTTAAACGTCCTGACTTTC. Its protein product is CASSNTGTGLNVLTF.

This clone was detected many times. Here the CDR3 reads CASSQLWTSFTGELFF. CDR3 nucleotide sequence: TGCGCCAGCAGCCAACTATGGACTAGCTTCACCGGGGAGCTGTTTTTT. The chain is built from TRBV4-1 and TRBJ2-2; TRBD2 matches 8 bases. The CDR3 sequence is 16 residues long. Per germline, CDR1 MGHRA and CDR2 YSYEKL. The trim removed 2 bases at V and 4 bases at J, leaving 6 bases unmatched.

In this sample, this clone turned up many times. The V call is TRBV7-2, the J call TRBJ2-4; either TRBD1 or TRBD2 may supply D (5 bases each). V dropped 2 bases and J dropped 5 bases, with 7 bases sitting between them. Germline values: CDR1 SGHTA, CDR2 FQGNSA. The CDR3 sequence is 13 residues long. CDR3: CASSLRGENIQYF. CDR3 DNA: TGTGCCAGCAGCTTACGAGGGGAAAACATTCAGTACTTC.

This clone was counted a few times. This specimen includes other DNA sequences encoding the same CDR3. The genes are TRBV18 and TRBJ1-2, with 7 bases fitting TRBD1. The CDR3 runs to 14 residues. CDR1 and CDR2 (germline): KGHSH, LQKENI. The junction had 5 bases not matched to a gene; V was cut back by 3 bases and J by 4 bases. CDR3 nucleotides: TGTGCCAGCTCACCCGGGACAGACCTCTATGGCTACACCTTC. Protein product: CASSPGTDLYGYTF.

V gene TRBV21-1 combines with J gene TRBJ2-2; the table assigns TRBD2, which was not confirmed against the DNA. TRBV21-1 is a documented pseudogene. This CDR3 has 19 residues. CDR3 sequence (DNA): TGTGCCAGCAGCAAAGCTTCGACTAGCGGGACCCGGCGGACCGGGGAGCTGTTTTTT. Its translation: CASSKASTSGTRRTGELFF.

The chain carries TRBV7-3 and TRBJ1-1; TRBD1 aligns across 9 bases. Germline CDR1 SGHTA, CDR2 FQGTGA. Trimming removed 5 bases from V and 4 bases from J; junction bases left unmatched: 8. The CDR3 consists of 15 residues. Here the CDR3 DNA reads TGTGCCAGCAGCCTAATGGGACAGGGCGTCACTGAAGCTTTCTTT. Amino acid sequence: CASSLMGQGVTEAFF.

This clone was observed a handful of times. The chain has TRBV28 and TRBJ1-5; D unclear. The CDR3 has 12 residues. V lost 5 bases to trimming and J lost 9 bases, with 11 bases between them. Germline CDR1 reads MDHEN; CDR2 reads SYDVKM. The DNA for the CDR3 is TGTGCCAGCAGTGCAACTTCTGGGCCCCAGCATTTT. Translation: CASSATSGPQHF. Supplemented by reference TRBV28 and TRBJ1-5, the full variable domain reads DVKVTQSSRYLVKRTGEKVFLECVQDMDHENMFWYRQDPGLGLRLIYFSYDVKMKEKGDIPEGYSVSREKKERFSLILESASTNQTSMYLCASSATSGPQHFGDGTRLSIL.

The CDR3 is CSVEPGQGTDTQYF. CDR3 nucleotides: TGCAGCGTTGAGCCGGGACAGGGTACAGATACGCAGTATTTT. This sequence joins TRBV29-1 and TRBJ2-3; 9 bases agree with TRBD1. Trimming cost V 3 bases and J 3 bases; bases outside gene matches: 4. The CDR3 is made up of 14 amino acids. In germline, CDR1 is SQVTM, CDR2 ANQGSEA.

This clone came up many times. The rearrangement uses TRBV28 and TRBJ1-2; D gene ambiguous. V gave up 6 bases and J gave up 8 bases, with 16 bases separating them. Germline CDR1 reads MDHEN; CDR2 reads SYDVKM. The CDR3 has 13 amino acids. CDR3 protein: CASSPARLGGYTF. The CDR3 coding sequence is TGTGCCAGCAGCCCCGCACGACTTGGGGGCTACACCTTC.